A single T cell receptor (beta chain) is shown here with its context. The data were obtained in a study of CD8+ T cells in alopecia areata. With 7 bases removed from V and 1 base from J, the gap between germline ends came to 16 bases. CDR1 is LNHDA and CDR2 is SQIVND in the germline V gene (reference sequence). The CDR3 loop spans 15 amino acids. Treatment reported: oral pan-JAK inhibitor, 5-10 mg twice daily. RNA extraction was followed by reverse transcription into cDNA, which acted as the sequencing template. Data came from immunoSEQ multiplex PCR; TCRdb stores just in-frame clones and leaves some out. Of approximately 90,000 clones in the sample, about two thirds were seen once.

The input for sequencing was CD8+ T cells sorted from blood, taken around week 46, from a patient treated with tofacitinib. V usage is TRBV19 and J usage is TRBJ1-1; tentatively, D is TRBD1 (6 bases). This receptor was identified in a human donor with alopecia areata. CDR3 in DNA: TGTGCCAGTATCAGCATTGGGGGACAGAACACTGAAGCTTTCTTT. Translated: CASISIGGQNTEAFF. Based on the CDR3 plus reference TRBV19 and TRBJ1-1, the full variable domain is DGGITQSPKYLFRKEGQNVTLSCEQNLNHDAMYWYRQDPGQGLRLIYYSQIVNDFQKGDIAEGYSVSREKKESFPLTVTSAQKNPTAFYLCASISIGGQNTEAFFGQGTRLTVV.